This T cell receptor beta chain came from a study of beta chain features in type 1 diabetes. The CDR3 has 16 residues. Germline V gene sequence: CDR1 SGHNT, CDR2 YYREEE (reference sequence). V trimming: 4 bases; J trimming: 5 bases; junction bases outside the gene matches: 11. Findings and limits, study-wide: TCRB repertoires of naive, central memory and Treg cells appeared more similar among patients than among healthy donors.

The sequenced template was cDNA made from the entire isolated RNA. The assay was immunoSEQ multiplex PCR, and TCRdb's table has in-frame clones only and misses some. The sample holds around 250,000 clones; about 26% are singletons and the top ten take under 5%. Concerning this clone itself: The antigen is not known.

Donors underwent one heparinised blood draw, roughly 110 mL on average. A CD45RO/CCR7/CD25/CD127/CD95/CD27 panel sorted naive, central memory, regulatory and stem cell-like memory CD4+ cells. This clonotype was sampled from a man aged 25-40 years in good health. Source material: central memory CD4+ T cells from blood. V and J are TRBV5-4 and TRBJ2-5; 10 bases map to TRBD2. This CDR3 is CASSAGLASPPETQYF. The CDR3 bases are TGTGCCAGCAGCGCGGGACTAGCGAGCCCCCCGGAGACCCAGTACTTC.